This TCR beta chain was retrieved from a study of T cell responses to AZD1222 COVID-19 vaccine. Germline V gives CDR1 MGHDK, CDR2 SYGVNS. Germline trimming cut 4 bases from V and 4 bases from J; bases unmatched to any gene: 6. There are 15 residues in the CDR3. TCRdb's copy holds only in-frame clones and misses some; the assay was immunoSEQ multiplex PCR. The sample includes about 88,000 clones, 85% to 90% of them seen just once. The rearrangement links TRBV25-1 to TRBJ2-2; 7 nucleotides match TRBD1. The material was peripheral blood, obtained 28 days after the second AZD1222 dose. The source of this sequence is an adult who received the AZD1222 COVID-19 vaccine. CDR3 loop: CASSGGQAITGELFF. In DNA form, the CDR3 reads TGTGCCAGCAGTGGAGGACAGGCCATCACCGGGGAGCTGTTTTTT.